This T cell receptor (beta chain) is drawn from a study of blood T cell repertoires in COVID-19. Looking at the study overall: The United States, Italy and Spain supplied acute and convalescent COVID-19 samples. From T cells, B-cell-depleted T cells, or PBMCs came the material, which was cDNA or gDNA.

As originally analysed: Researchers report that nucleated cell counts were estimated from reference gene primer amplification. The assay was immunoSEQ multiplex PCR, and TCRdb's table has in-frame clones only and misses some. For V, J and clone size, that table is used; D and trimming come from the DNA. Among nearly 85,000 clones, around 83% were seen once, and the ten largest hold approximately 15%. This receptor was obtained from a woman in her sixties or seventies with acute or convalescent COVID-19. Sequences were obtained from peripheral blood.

The chain's CDR3 is CAWGQGVATEAFF. The DNA of the CDR3 is TGTGCCTGGGGACAGGGGGTTGCCACTGAAGCTTTCTTT. J is TRBJ1-1 and V is TRBV30, with 10 bases that match TRBD1. The CDR3 length is 13 residues. Germline V CDR1 and CDR2: GTSNPN, SVGIG (reference sequence). The V gene end was trimmed by 5 bases and the J gene end by 4 bases; junction bases not matched to a gene: 4.